These T cell receptor beta chains were read from a single sample in a study of blood T cell repertoires in COVID-19. Only in-frame clones appear in the TCRdb table, and some are missing; sequencing was by immunoSEQ multiplex PCR. This table holds approximately 330,000 clones, 80% to 90% found once. The material sequenced was peripheral blood. Source of these receptors: a young man with COVID-19, enrolled during active disease. Each CDR3 is given with its conserved first and last residue. Each record gives: J gene, D gene, V gene, clone size, CDR3 protein, CDR3 DNA. A D gene is named only where the DNA matches it firmly. Only some rows state a clone size, as once, few, many or a class for expanded clones.

>TRBJ1-6|TRBD1|TRBV9|.
CASSPAGTVNSPLHF
TGTGCCAGCAGCCCAGCCGGGACAGTTAATTCACCCCTCCACTTT
>TRBJ1-1|TRBD1|TRBV13|.
CASSLTDRVNTEAFF
TGTGCCAGCAGCTTAACTGACAGGGTGAACACTGAAGCTTTCTTT
>TRBJ2-1|TRBD1|TRBV7-2|.
CASRLDRANEQFF
TGTGCCAGCAGGCTAGACAGGGCCAATGAGCAGTTCTTC
>TRBJ2-7|TRBD2|TRBV18|.
CASSPRTSRANSYEQYF
TGTGCCAGCTCACCACGGACTAGCAGGGCAAACTCCTACGAGCAGTACTTC
>TRBJ2-3|.|TRBV2|.
CATLSGAPPDTQYF
TGTGCCACCCTTAGCGGAGCCCCCCCAGATACGCAGTATTTT
>TRBJ2-1|TRBD2|TRBV9|.
CASSLWTSGGAEQFF
TGTGCCAGCAGCCTTTGGACTAGCGGGGGGGCTGAGCAGTTCTTC
>TRBJ1-4|TRBD1|TRBV3-1/TRBV3-2|.
CASSQGGTAEKLFF
TGTGCCAGCAGCCAAGGAGGGACAGCGGAAAAACTGTTTTTT
>TRBJ2-7|TRBD1|TRBV2|.
CASMRTGQSYEQYF
TGTGCCAGCATGAGGACAGGGCAATCCTACGAGCAGTACTTC
>TRBJ1-4|.|TRBV28|few
CATSPPGTLSEKLFF
TGTGCCACATCTCCCCCCGGGACTTTATCTGAAAAACTGTTTTTT
>TRBJ1-2|TRBD1|TRBV27|.
CASSFYRTGAPYGYTF
TGTGCCAGCAGTTTTTACCGGACAGGGGCACCTTATGGCTACACCTTC
>TRBJ1-5|TRBD1|TRBV2|.
CASMWQGENQPQHF
TGTGCCAGCATGTGGCAGGGGGAGAATCAGCCCCAGCATTTT
>TRBJ2-1|.|TRBV4-2|few
CASSQDWRFPSYNEQFF
TGTGCCAGCAGCCAAGATTGGCGGTTCCCCTCCTACAATGAGCAGTTCTTC
>TRBJ2-1|.|TRBV12-3/TRBV12-4|.
CASSLIRFGEQFF
TGTGCCAGCAGTTTGATCAGGTTCGGTGAGCAGTTCTTC
>TRBJ2-2|TRBD2|TRBV9|.
CASSSSSGTSGRANTGELFF
TGTGCCAGCAGCTCCTCCTCCGGGACTAGCGGGAGGGCGAACACCGGGGAGCTGTTTTTT
>TRBJ1-1|.|TRBV5-1|.
CASSLRVGLEAFF
TGCGCCAGCAGCTTGAGAGTCGGACTTGAAGCTTTCTTT
>TRBJ1-2|.|TRBV5-1|.
CASSLAFGVSNYGYTF
TGCGCCAGCAGCTTGGCTTTCGGGGTCTCTAACTATGGCTACACCTTC
>TRBJ2-7|.|TRBV27|.
CASSFSGSYEQYF
TGTGCCAGCAGTTTCTCAGGGTCCTACGAGCAGTACTTC
>TRBJ1-2|.|TRBV21-1|once
CASSLGGGSPEDYGYTF
TGTGCCAGCAGCCTTGGGGGAGGGTCCCCCGAGGACTATGGCTACACCTTC
>TRBJ2-3|TRBD2|TRBV7-2|.
CASSLISGGVGSTDTQYF
TGTGCCAGCAGCTTAATCAGCGGGGGGGTGGGAAGCACAGATACGCAGTATTTT
>TRBJ2-7|TRBD1|TRBV18|once
CASSPPGGQGGHEQYF
TGTGCCAGCTCACCTCCGGGGGGACAGGGTGGCCACGAGCAGTACTTC
>TRBJ2-2|TRBD1|TRBV5-6|.
CASSYALTGIRNTGELFF
TGTGCCAGCAGCTATGCTTTGACAGGGATTCGGAACACCGGGGAGCTGTTTTTT
>TRBJ1-5|.|TRBV12-3/TRBV12-4|.
CASRTEGSQPQHF
TGTGCCAGCAGAACAGAAGGAAGCCAGCCCCAGCATTTT
>TRBJ2-7|TRBD2|TRBV27|.
CASRSGLAGGLGEQYF
TGTGCCAGCAGATCCGGACTAGCGGGAGGGTTGGGGGAGCAGTACTTC
>TRBJ2-1|TRBD2|TRBV5-6|.
CASSPGDRYSGGLYNEQFF
TGTGCCAGCAGCCCCGGGGACCGGTATAGCGGGGGTCTTTACAATGAGCAGTTCTTC
>TRBJ2-2|TRBD1|TRBV5-1|.
CASNLGQPNTGELFF
TGCGCCAGCAACCTGGGACAGCCGAACACCGGGGAGCTGTTTTTT
>TRBJ1-2|TRBD1|TRBV2|.
CASSPGDRGYGYTF
TGTGCCAGCAGCCCTGGGGACAGGGGCTATGGCTACACCTTC
>TRBJ1-2|.|TRBV4-1|.
CASSPIPGTLKNYGYTF
TGCGCCAGCAGCCCCATCCCTGGGACACTCAAAAACTATGGCTACACCTTC
>TRBJ2-1|TRBD1|TRBV28|.
CASSGTGHREQFF
TGTGCCAGCAGTGGGACAGGGCACCGTGAGCAGTTCTTC
>TRBJ2-3|.|TRBV7-9|.
CASSLAVQGSGFTDTQYF
TGTGCCAGCAGCTTAGCAGTACAGGGTTCGGGGTTCACAGATACGCAGTATTTT
>TRBJ2-1|TRBD1|TRBV11-3|.
CASSLTGRSGNEQFF
TGTGCCAGCAGCCTGACAGGGCGGTCAGGCAATGAGCAGTTCTTC
>TRBJ1-4|.|TRBV10-3|.
CAISEPNSEATNEKLFF
TGTGCCATCAGTGAGCCGAATTCGGAGGCAACTAATGAAAAACTGTTTTTT
>TRBJ1-1|TRBD1|TRBV7-9|once
CASSTLPPGQGGLNTEAFF
TGTGCCAGCAGCACCCTGCCTCCGGGACAGGGGGGCCTGAACACTGAAGCTTTCTTT
>TRBJ2-7|.|TRBV29-1|.
CSVVGQKIYEQYF
TGCAGCGTCGTAGGACAGAAAATCTACGAGCAGTACTTC
>TRBJ1-2|TRBD1|TRBV28|.
CASSIRDRGLGYTF
TGTGCCAGCAGTATCCGGGACAGGGGGCTTGGCTACACCTTC
>TRBJ2-5|TRBD2|TRBV29-1|.
CSVDGLAGINQETQYF
TGCAGCGTTGACGGGCTAGCGGGAATTAACCAAGAGACCCAGTACTTC
>TRBJ2-3|TRBD1|TRBV11-2|once
CASSLWGQKRSTDTQYF
TGTGCCAGCAGCTTATGGGGACAGAAAAGGAGCACAGATACGCAGTATTTT
>TRBJ2-1|.|TRBV5-6|.
CASSLQGGSYNEQFF
TGTGCCAGCAGCTTACAAGGGGGCTCCTACAATGAGCAGTTCTTC
>TRBJ1-2|.|TRBV7-9|once
CASSFDSSYGYTF
TGTGCCAGCAGTTTCGATTCTAGCTATGGCTACACCTTC